These 9 T cell receptor beta chains were all obtained from the same sample, sequenced in a study of T cells after yellow fever vaccination. TCRdb re-called the 5' RACE reads with MiXCR, one entry per CDR3 protein. The sample consists of around 72,000 distinct CDR3 sequences, about 7.2% of them appearing once. The sequencing used CD8+ T cells sorted from PBMCs, collected about 10 days after the first yellow fever vaccination. These receptor sequences come from a man aged 18 to 35 who received the YFV17D yellow fever vaccine.

This chain links TRBV5-8 with TRBJ2-5, with no clear D. V was clipped by 0 bases and J by 2 bases, with 14 bases between them. Germline V CDR1 and CDR2: SGHTS, YDEGEE. CDR3 length equals 16 residues. The chain's CDR3 is CASSLGYNSEQETQYF. The CDR3 DNA follows: TGTGCCAGCAGCTTGGGGTACAACAGCGAACAAGAGACCCAGTACTTC.

This clonotype was counted ten times or more. The chain is built from TRBV15 and TRBJ2-1; perhaps D is TRBD1 or TRBD2 (5 bases each). The CDR3 totals 14 residues. Deletions cut 5 bases from V and 8 bases from J, with 16 bases between. The V gene's germline CDR1 is LNHNV and CDR2 YYDKDF (reference sequence). The CDR3 DNA sequence: TGTGCCACCAGCGGGGCCACTGGGGGATATGAGCAGTTCTTC. As protein: CATSGATGGYEQFF.

This clonotype was picked up many times. The J gene is TRBJ2-1, the V gene TRBV4-1, with 7 bases lining up with TRBD2. CDR1 and CDR2 from the germline V gene are MGHRA and YSYEKL. Unmatched junction bases numbered 4, after V lost 3 bases and J lost 14 bases. CDR3 length: 11 amino acids. CDR3 bases: TGCGCCAGCAGCCATGGGGGGGTCGAGTTCTTC. Protein product: CASSHGGVEFF.

This clonotype was recorded at least ten times. The genes are TRBV6-2 or TRBV6-3 and TRBJ2-3; D unresolved. Trimming pared 6 bases from V and 6 bases from J, leaving 10 bases between. The CDR3 spans 12 residues. Looked up from germline, CDR1 is MNHEY and CDR2 is SVGEGT. This chain's CDR3 is CASSQLVDTQYF. For the CDR3, the DNA is TGTGCCAGCAGCCAGCTGGTTGATACGCAGTATTTT.

This clonotype was counted many times. The J gene is TRBJ2-1, the V gene TRBV4-1, with 7 bases fitting TRBD1. Germline V gene sequence: CDR1 MGHRA, CDR2 YSYEKL. Losses at the gene ends were 1 base for V and 8 bases for J; bases not matched to a gene: 8. This CDR3 has 15 residues. The CDR3 reads CASSQGGGEGDEQFF. DNA for the CDR3: TGCGCCAGCAGCCAAGGAGGGGGCGAGGGCGATGAGCAGTTCTTC.

This clonotype was counted many times. This chain links TRBV5-1 with TRBJ1-2; 9 nucleotides agree with TRBD1. Unmatched junction bases numbered 5, after V lost 4 bases and J lost 4 bases. This CDR3 has 14 amino acids. Per the germline V gene, CDR1 is SGHRS and CDR2 is YFSETQ. The CDR3: CASSEGQGGYGYTF. The CDR3 nucleotides read TGCGCCAGCAGCGAGGGACAGGGCGGCTATGGCTACACCTTC.

In its sample, this clonotype was seen many times. This sequence joins TRBV7-9 and TRBJ2-1, with 8 nucleotides matching TRBD2. V trimming: 3 bases; J trimming: 9 bases; junction bases outside the gene matches: 10. The CDR3 is 15 amino acids. Germline V gene sequence: CDR1 SEHNR, CDR2 FQNEAQ (reference sequence). The CDR3 sequence is CASSFRGGLVSEQFF. The CDR3 bases are TGTGCCAGCAGCTTTCGGGGGGGCCTCGTTAGTGAGCAGTTCTTC.

This clonotype was counted ten times or more. The V call is TRBV6-1, the J call TRBJ2-1, with TRBD1 matching 11 bases. Trimming took 6 bases from V and 3 from J; bases not matched to a gene: 7. CDR1 MNHNS and CDR2 SASEGT come from the germline V gene. This CDR3 comprises 16 residues. CDR3 protein: CASSLTGTGGYNEQFF. For the CDR3, the DNA is TGTGCCAGCAGCCTAACCGGGACAGGGGGCTACAATGAGCAGTTCTTC.

This clonotype has a count of ten or more. The chain recombines TRBV6-2 or TRBV6-3 with TRBJ2-7; D not resolved. Trimming left V 7 bases short and J 6 bases short, with 16 bases between. CDR3 length: 13 amino acids. CDR1 and CDR2 from the germline V gene are MNHEY and SVGEGT. The CDR3 region is CASTLSSAREQYF. CDR3 in DNA: TGTGCCAGCACCCTCTCCAGCGCGCGCGAGCAGTACTTC.